At least ten counts were recorded for the clone carrying this T cell receptor beta chain. Antigen: not known. One base away lies a much larger clone, so this may be a sequencing read error. Other DNA sequences of this sample code for an identical CDR3. The data were taken from a study of metastatic and nonmetastatic thyroid tumors. On the study more broadly: A comparison of repertoires was made across blood and tumor or nodule tissue from malignant and benign thyroid patients.

Regarding the study as a whole: Benign nodules reportedly had significantly lower TCR beta diversity than malignant thyroid tumors in blood and tumor.

In the authors' workflow: The authors used CDR3 differences across clinicopathological groups to build a distant-metastasis classifier for papillary thyroid cancer. TCRdb redid the clone calls on the PCR reads using MiXCR. These V and J calls are TCRdb output, not the study's own analysis. The top ten hold more than 2% of the sample, which has about 30,000 clones, around a quarter seen once. Treatment of any kind had been given to no patient before thyroid surgery. From germline, CDR1 is MNHNS and CDR2 SASEGT. The CDR3 extends over 16 amino acids. This sequence was found in a female donor with papillary thyroid cancer or a benign thyroid nodule (not recorded which). Some clones in this sample may be carry-over from other donors' samples. The sequencing sample was made of blood. The chain has TRBV6-1 and TRBJ1-4, with D unclear. The CDR3 bases are TGTGCCAGCAGACTCGGACGGATAGCAACTAATGAAAAGCTGTTTTTT. This codes for CASRLGRIATNEKLFF.